The clone carrying this T cell receptor beta chain was picked up many times. Each CDR3 protein gets one entry after TCRdb re-called the 5' RACE reads with MiXCR. The sample shows 150,000 or so distinct CDR3 sequences, about 7% of them seen only once. The sample belongs to a study of T cells after yellow fever vaccination. Trimming took 5 bases from V and 4 from J, leaving 20 bases between them. The CDR3 consists of 16 residues. Germline CDR1 is SEHNR and CDR2 is FQNEAQ (reference sequence). This sequence was found in a man aged 30 to 45 who received the YFV17D yellow fever vaccine. The sequencing used CD4+ T cells sorted from PBMCs, collected 10 days after the yellow fever booster vaccination. The rearrangement links TRBV7-9 to TRBJ1-2, with D maybe TRBD1 (5 bases). The CDR3 spells CASSLGTVKETYGYTF. DNA of the CDR3: TGTGCCAGCAGCCTCGGGACCGTAAAAGAAACCTATGGCTACACCTTC.